This TCR beta chain emerged from a study of Ad26.COV2.S vaccination and SARS-CoV-2 variants. The overall study: Ad26.COV2.S shots went into the muscle once or twice, 56 days apart.

Trimming at V came to 6 bases and at J to 13 bases, leaving 8 bases not matched to a gene. The CDR3 extends over 12 amino acids. Details on this clone: Its target is not known.

Study-wide points: Whether participants received vaccine or placebo, their non-spike TCR breadth was similar.

Treatment given: approximately 18 received Ad26.COV2.S at low or high dose, single or two shots; roughly five received placebo; per-sample allocation not given. Day 63 after the first vaccine or placebo injection was the time point for sampling. Expressing Wuhan-strain SARS-CoV-2 spike, an Ad26 vector served as the vaccine. This table comes from immunoSEQ multiplex PCR, and its TCRdb copy is limited to in-frame clones, with some not included. Found here are about 680,000 clones, 89% of them singletons; the top ten hold roughly 1.5%. The specimen comprised peripheral blood, sampled in a trial of Ad26.COV2.S vaccine versus placebo. The receptor comes from a person between 18 and 65 years old who received the Ad26.COV2.S COVID-19 vaccine or a placebo. The chain is built from TRBV12-3 or TRBV12-4 and TRBJ2-1; 8 bases agree with TRBD1. The CDR3 is CASRVQGAEQFF. The CDR3 DNA reads TGTGCCAGCAGGGTTCAGGGGGCAGAACAGTTCTTC.